Detailed here is one TCR beta chain. The antigen is not known. This sample is drawn from a study of OX40 agonist ivuxolimab in advanced cancers. Broader study findings: The CD4+ and CD8+ T cells in the blood had expanded clonally by week 6 at 0.1 to 3.0 mg/kg. Expanded peripheral T cell antigen specificity was not determined.

CDR1 and CDR2 (germline): MNHEY, SVGAGI. This CDR3 has 14 amino acids. The ends were cut back, 5 bases at V and 0 bases at J, with 8 bases in the middle. Generated by immunoSEQ multiplex PCR, the TCRdb table keeps only in-frame clones and is missing some. Of around 62,000 clones in the sample, more than 75% were seen once. This chain uses TRBV6-5 with TRBJ1-5; D not resolved. Sequences were derived from CD4+ or CD8+ T cells sorted from blood, sampled in a trial of the OX40 agonist ivuxolimab. The receptor was derived from an adult with an advanced solid tumor such as melanoma, head and neck, liver or kidney cancer. The CDR3 loop reads CASSPSDSNQPQHF. DNA of the CDR3: TGTGCCAGCAGTCCTTCAGATAGCAATCAGCCCCAGCATTTT.